A single sample gave rise to the 20 T cell receptor beta chains below, sequenced in a study of blood T cell repertoires in COVID-19. Assay: immunoSEQ multiplex PCR; the TCRdb copy retains only in-frame clones and omits some. Of over 200,000 clones listed, 86% are singletons. Material for sequencing was PBMCs or T cells enriched from blood (not recorded which). All receptors come from a woman in her forties or fifties in a cohort exposed to, infected with or recovered from COVID-19 (not recorded which).

The CDR3 DNA reads as TGTGCCAGCAGCCAAGATGCACTTTACACCTTC. Encoded protein: CASSQDALYTF. J is TRBJ1-2 and V is TRBV9; D not certain. The CDR3 is 11 residues long. The V and J ends lost 4 bases and 11 bases respectively, with 12 bases between them. Germline values: CDR1 SGDLS, CDR2 YYNGEE.

CDR3 bases: TGTGCCAGCAATCCGACTCGTAATCAGCCCCAGCATTTT. Translated, it gives CASNPTRNQPQHF. This chain uses TRBV28 with TRBJ1-5; D not certain. This CDR3 comprises 13 residues. The ends were cut back, 7 bases at V and 4 bases at J, with 11 bases in the middle. Germline values: CDR1 MDHEN, CDR2 SYDVKM. Full variable domain (missing parts from reference TRBV28 and TRBJ1-5): DVKVTQSSRYLVKRTGEKVFLECVQDMDHENMFWYRQDPGLGLRLIYFSYDVKMKEKGDIPEGYSVSREKKERFSLILESASTNQTSMYLCASNPTRNQPQHFGDGTRLSIL.

The chain uses TRBV24-1 and TRBJ1-2, with unresolved D. CDR1 and CDR2 from the germline V gene are KGHDR and SFDVKD. Trimming stripped 3 bases from V and 3 bases from J, with 13 bases between. CDR3 length: 15 amino acids. The CDR3: CATSDNRPGDYGYTF. In nucleotides, the CDR3 is TGTGCCACCAGTGATAACCGACCCGGAGACTATGGCTACACCTTC.

This rearrangement joins TRBV30 to TRBJ1-5; D may be TRBD1 (5 bases). V lost 1 base and J lost 4, with 8 bases in between. Germline CDR1 GTSNPN, CDR2 SVGIG (reference sequence). This CDR3 has 13 residues. The CDR3 DNA reads TGTGCCTGGAGTGAACAGGCAAATCAGCCCCAGCATTTT. Its translation is CAWSEQANQPQHF.

This clone was recorded only once. V and J are TRBV18 and TRBJ1-2; D not certain. The length of the CDR3 is 13 residues. Trimming pared 3 bases from V and 4 bases from J, leaving 9 bases between. Per germline, CDR1 KGHSH and CDR2 LQKENI. CDR3 nucleotides: TGTGCCAGCTCACCCTCCGGGATCTATGGCTACACCTTC. This codes for CASSPSGIYGYTF.

A word on this clone: Other DNA sequences in this sample translate to the same CDR3. J is TRBJ1-1 and V is TRBV7-2, with no clear D. CDR1 and CDR2 from the germline V gene are SGHTA and FQGNSA. CDR3 size: 13 residues. Between the trimmed V and J ends, which lost 4 bases and 1 base, there was a span of 7 bases. DNA of the CDR3: TGTGCCAGCAGCTCCACTTGGAACACTGAAGCTTTCTTT. Protein sequence: CASSSTWNTEAFF.

This chain uses TRBV1 with TRBJ2-7; the table's D gene call, TRBD2, was not cross checked with the DNA. TRBV1 is classified as a pseudogene. The CDR3 consists of 20 residues. As DNA, the CDR3 is TGCACCAGCAGCCAAGCACCCGGACTCCTTGTTGACCTCCCCCCGGGGGAGCAGTACTTC. It translates to CTSSQAPGLLVDLPPGEQYF.

As concerns this clone: Other DNA sequences of this sample code for an identical CDR3. The chain is built from TRBV2 and TRBJ1-5; 7 nucleotides line up with TRBD1. V was clipped by 10 bases and J by 3 bases; unmatched bases: 6. In germline, CDR1 is SNHLY, CDR2 FYNNEI. There are 13 residues in the CDR3. The CDR3 loop reads CATRDSLNQPQHF. In DNA, the CDR3 is TGTGCCACCAGGGACAGCCTCAATCAGCCCCAGCATTTT.

The DNA of the CDR3 is TGTGCCAGCAGTCTCGGGACAGGGTCCCACAATGAGCAGTTCTTC. It specifies CASSLGTGSHNEQFF. The chain combines TRBV5-8 with TRBJ2-1; the match to TRBD1 covers 9 bases. The CDR3 loop spans 15 amino acids. The germline gives CDR1 SGHTS, CDR2 YDEGEE. V dropped 5 bases and J dropped 5; count of bases not matched to a gene: 8.

V usage is TRBV10-3 and J usage is TRBJ1-2; D is undetermined. The germline V gene encodes CDR1 ENHRY and CDR2 SYGVKD. Between the trimmed V and J ends, which lost 4 bases and 7 bases, there was a span of 13 bases. The CDR3 length is 13 residues. CDR3 bases: TGTGCCATCAGTGGCGATACGATGAGTGGCTACACCTTC. Encoded protein: CAISGDTMSGYTF.

This chain links TRBV11-3 with TRBJ2-3; D unclear. Germline assignment: CDR1 SGHNT and CDR2 YENEEA. The CDR3 has 15 amino acids. V dropped 1 base and J dropped 5 bases, with 13 bases sitting between them. CDR3 coding DNA: TGTGCCAGCAGCTTAGGACGAGTAACGGGAGATACGCAGTATTTT. Protein product: CASSLGRVTGDTQYF.

The J gene is TRBJ1-4, the V gene TRBV7-2, with 7 bases fitting TRBD1. Germline assignment: CDR1 SGHTA and CDR2 FQGNSA. This CDR3 comprises 16 residues. Trimming removed 1 base from V and 7 bases from J; junction bases left unmatched: 9. The CDR3 coding sequence is TGTGCCAGCAGCTTAGGGGGGACAGTAGGAGGTGAAAAACTGTTTTTT. Translated: CASSLGGTVGGEKLFF.

J is TRBJ1-1 and V is TRBV7-9; no reliable D call. The V gene's germline CDR1 is SEHNR and CDR2 FQNEAQ (reference sequence). The length of the CDR3 is 13 residues. Trimming removed 1 base from V and 4 bases from J, with 7 bases in between. Here the CDR3 DNA reads TGTGCCAGCAGCTTAGGGGCCCCCACTGAAGCTTTCTTT. Protein product: CASSLGAPTEAFF.

The rearrangement links TRBV14 to TRBJ1-1; D is possibly TRBD1 (6 bases). Germline V lookup: CDR1 SGHDN, CDR2 FVKESK. Deletions cut 11 bases from V and 4 bases from J, with 11 bases between. The CDR3 length is 11 residues. Here the CDR3 reads CASGGRTEAFF. DNA of the CDR3: TGTGCCTCGGGGGGCCGCACTGAAGCTTTCTTT.

Concerning this clone: The same CDR3 also results from other DNA sequences found in this sample. The genes are TRBV5-1 and TRBJ2-3; maybe TRBD1 (6 bases). The germline V gene encodes CDR1 SGHRS and CDR2 YFSETQ. The CDR3 is 14 residues long. V was trimmed by 4 bases and J by 0 bases, leaving 9 bases between them. The CDR3: CASSPGQSTDTQYF. The CDR3 bases are TGCGCCAGCAGCCCGGGACAAAGCACAGATACGCAGTATTTT.

The chain couples TRBV27 to TRBJ2-2, with 14 bases identical to TRBD2. V was pared by 5 bases and J by 0 bases, with 5 bases of the junction left unmatched. Germline V gene lookup returns CDR1 MNHEY and CDR2 SMNVEV (reference sequence). This CDR3 contains 18 residues. CDR3 coding DNA: TGTGCCAGCAGTCCGGGACTAGCGGGGGTGTCGAACACCGGGGAGCTGTTTTTT. This sequence encodes CASSPGLAGVSNTGELFF.

This chain uses TRBV7-5 with TRBJ2-2; TRBD2, the table's D call, was not compared with the DNA. TRBV7-5 constitutes a pseudogene. This CDR3 contains 18 residues. In DNA form, the CDR3 reads TGTGCCAGAAGCACTCCGGGACTAGCGGGCCTCGGCACCGGGGAGCTGTTTTTT. As protein: CARSTPGLAGLGTGELFF.

The chain has TRBV29-1 and TRBJ2-3, with D tentatively TRBD2 (6 bases). CDR3 length equals 14 residues. Germline lookup yields CDR1 SQVTM and CDR2 ANQGSEA. V was cut by 6 bases and J by 2 bases, with 15 bases left in between. DNA for the CDR3: TGCAGCGTCGAGCGGGTTCTGGTCACAGATACGCAGTATTTT. Encoded protein: CSVERVLVTDTQYF.

CDR3: CASSFAGAAFF. The CDR3 coding sequence is TGTGCCAGCAGTTTCGCGGGAGCAGCTTTCTTT. The V gene is TRBV28, the J gene TRBJ1-1; D remains unclear. CDR1 is MDHEN and CDR2 is SYDVKM in the germline V gene. Trimming pared 3 bases from V and 10 bases from J, leaving 9 bases between. This CDR3 is 11 amino acids long.

This chain connects TRBV2 to TRBJ2-3; possible D gene TRBD1, 5 bases. Germline CDR1 reads SNHLY; CDR2 reads FYNNEI. V lost 2 bases, J lost 2 bases, and 8 bases lay in between. The length of the CDR3 is 14 residues. The CDR3 DNA sequence: TGTGCCAGCAGTGAAAGGGGAACCACAGATACGCAGTATTTT. Translated, it gives CASSERGTTDTQYF.